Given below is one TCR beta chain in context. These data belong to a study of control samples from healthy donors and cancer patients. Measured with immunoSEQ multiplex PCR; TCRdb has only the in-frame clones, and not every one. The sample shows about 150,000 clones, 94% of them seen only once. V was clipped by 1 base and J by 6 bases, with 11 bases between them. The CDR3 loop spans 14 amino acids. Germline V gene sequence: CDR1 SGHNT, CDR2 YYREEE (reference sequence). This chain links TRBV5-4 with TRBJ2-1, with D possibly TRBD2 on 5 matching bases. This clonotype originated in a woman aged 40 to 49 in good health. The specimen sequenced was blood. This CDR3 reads CASSLLSGSNEQFF. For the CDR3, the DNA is TGTGCCAGCAGCTTGTTGTCGGGGAGCAATGAGCAGTTCTTC.